These 10 T cell receptor beta chains were all obtained from the same sample, sequenced in a study of T cells after yellow fever vaccination. In TCRdb, the 5' RACE reads were re-called with MiXCR into one record per CDR3 protein. The sample lists a few hundred thousand distinct CDR3 sequences, about 17% occurring once. The source was PBMCs, collected 5 to 6 days after the first yellow fever vaccination. All receptors derive from a man younger than 30 who received the YFV17D yellow fever vaccine.

This clonotype was found a few times. The J gene is TRBJ1-4, the V gene TRBV18; no firm D call. The CDR3 is 19 amino acids. Germline CDR1 and CDR2: KGHSH and LQKENI. V gave up 3 bases and J gave up 0 bases, with 20 bases separating them. The CDR3 coding sequence is TGTGCCAGCTCACCTACCTTTCGACGGGAGGCGGCAACTAATGAAAAACTGTTTTTT. Translation gives CASSPTFRREAATNEKLFF.

This clonotype has just a few counts. As DNA, the CDR3 is TGTGCCAGCAGCTTGGAGCTGACACAGTACTATGGCTACACCTTC. Its protein is CASSLELTQYYGYTF. The J gene is TRBJ1-2, the V gene TRBV5-5; D is unresolved. The CDR3 covers 15 residues. Germline V lookup: CDR1 SGHKS, CDR2 YYEKEE (reference sequence). Trimming took off 0 bases at V and 3 bases at J, with 12 bases between the two ends.

This clonotype was seen only a few times. The chain couples TRBV28 to TRBJ1-5, with a weak D call TRBD1 (5 bases). The germline V gene has CDR1 MDHEN and CDR2 SYDVKM. V was cut by 5 bases and J by 4 bases, with 15 bases left in between. The CDR3 loop spans 15 amino acids. CDR3 residues: CASSGTWGDNQPQHF. CDR3 DNA sequence: TGTGCCAGCAGTGGTACCTGGGGCGATAATCAGCCCCAGCATTTT. Supplemented by reference TRBV28 and TRBJ1-5, the full variable domain reads DVKVTQSSRYLVKRTGEKVFLECVQDMDHENMFWYRQDPGLGLRLIYFSYDVKMKEKGDIPEGYSVSREKKERFSLILESASTNQTSMYLCASSGTWGDNQPQHFGDGTRLSIL.

The V and J genes are TRBV5-8 and TRBJ2-3; 7 nucleotides line up with TRBD2. V dropped 3 bases and J dropped 6; count of bases not matched to a gene: 25. CDR3 length: 20 amino acids. Germline V gene data show CDR1 as SGHTS and CDR2 as YDEGEE. The CDR3 sequence is CASSSKQFIPGLHQGDTQYF. CDR3 DNA: TGTGCCAGCAGCTCTAAGCAATTCATACCGGGACTACACCAAGGGGATACGCAGTATTTT.

The chain employs TRBV12-3 or TRBV12-4 and TRBJ1-2; 9 nucleotides align to TRBD1. The V and J ends lost 10 bases and 3 bases, in that order; junction bases with no gene match: 6. The CDR3 is 13 amino acids. The CDR3 sequence: CANSRTGDYGYTF. The DNA for the CDR3 is TGTGCCAATTCAAGGACAGGGGACTATGGCTACACCTTC.

The V gene is TRBV7-9, the J gene TRBJ2-5; no definite D call. There are 14 residues in the CDR3. The V gene lost 1 base and the J gene lost 7 bases, with 13 bases spanning the gap. The germline gives CDR1 SEHNR, CDR2 FQNEAQ (reference sequence). CDR3 region: CASSLGLSYGTQYF. The CDR3 coding sequence is TGTGCCAGCAGCTTAGGACTTTCCTACGGGACCCAGTACTTC. The complete variable domain, with remaining parts taken from reference TRBV7-9 and TRBJ2-5, reads DTGVSQNPRHKITKRGQNVTFRCDPISEHNRLYWYRQTLGQGPEFLTYFQNEAQLEKSRLLSDRFSAERPKGSFSTLEIQRTEQGDSAMYLCASSLGLSYGTQYFGPGTRLLVL.

This chain links TRBV7-9 with TRBJ2-4, with D uncertain. The V gene lost 5 bases and the J gene lost 0 bases, with 14 bases spanning the gap. This CDR3 comprises 16 residues. Germline CDR1 and CDR2: SEHNR and FQNEAQ (reference sequence). The CDR3 spells CASSRGAGLAKNIQYF. The DNA of the CDR3 is TGTGCCAGCAGCCGAGGCGCAGGCCTAGCCAAAAACATTCAGTACTTC.

This chain uses TRBV27 with TRBJ2-7; TRBD1 might be the D (6 bases). V was shortened by 2 bases and J by 4 bases, with 12 bases between the two germline ends. The CDR3 is 14 amino acids. CDR1 is MNHEY, CDR2 SMNVEV, per germline (reference sequence). For the CDR3, the DNA is TGTGCCAGCAGTTTACTACAGGGACGGTACGAGCAGTACTTC. Translation: CASSLLQGRYEQYF.

This clonotype was observed many times. The chain has TRBV7-9 and TRBJ2-7; D is undetermined. CDR3 length: 14 residues. Trimming pared 1 base from V and 0 bases from J, leaving 7 bases between. In germline, CDR1 is SEHNR, CDR2 FQNEAQ (reference sequence). CDR3 in amino acids: CASSLGIDSYEQYF. The CDR3 bases are TGTGCCAGCAGCTTAGGCATAGACTCCTACGAGCAGTACTTC.

This clonotype was detected only a few times. This sequence joins TRBV12-3 or TRBV12-4 and TRBJ1-2, with D perhaps TRBD1 (5 bases). The CDR3 extends over 13 amino acids. Trimming shortened V by 4 bases and J by 8 bases, and 14 bases separated the two germline ends. The DNA of the CDR3 is TGTGCCAGCAGTTGGGCTTTCGGGACCGGCTACACCTTC. Encoded protein: CASSWAFGTGYTF.